This T cell receptor beta chain was sequenced for a study of glioma-infiltrating T cells. Study-level results: CDR3 overlap between tissue and blood was very small.

Comment on this clonotype: Its target is unknown.

The iRepertoire nested amplicon-rescue multiplex PCR amplified TCR alpha and beta CDR3s from RNA. For one-step reverse transcription and amplification, 100-400 ng of tissue mRNA or PBMC total RNA was used. TCRdb passed the multiplex PCR reads through MiXCR, listing each CDR3 protein once. The table includes about 140,000 distinct CDR3 sequences, 39% detected once. Germline CDR1 is MNHNY and CDR2 is SVGAGI (reference sequence). This CDR3 region has 13 residues. Trimming cost V 10 bases and J 5 bases; bases outside gene matches: 10. The genes are TRBV6-6 and TRBJ1-1, with 7 bases aligning to TRBD1. The sequenced material came from glioma tissue, nonneoplastic brain tissue, or PBMCs (not recorded which). This TCR was recovered from a human donor with low-grade glioma or glioblastoma, undergoing nonglioma brain surgery, or in good health (not recorded which). CDR3 sequence (DNA): TGTGCCATCGGACCAGGGGGTAGGACTGAAGCTTTCTTT. It encodes CAIGPGGRTEAFF.